These 22 T cell receptor beta chains share one sample of origin, sequenced in a study of blood T cell repertoires in COVID-19. Measured with immunoSEQ multiplex PCR; TCRdb has only the in-frame clones, and not every one. The profile shows about 200,000 clones, more than 70% of them singletons. Sample: peripheral blood. Receptors originate from a woman over 75 with active or convalescent COVID-19.

The J gene is TRBJ1-2, the V gene TRBV3-1 (or the pseudogene TRBV3-2); D possibly corresponds to TRBD1 (6 bases). This CDR3 spans 14 amino acids. V lost 4 bases, J lost 8 bases, and 17 bases lay in between. The germline gives CDR1 LGHDT, CDR2 YNNKEL (reference sequence). The CDR3 DNA reads TGTGCCAGCAGCCGGGGGCGGGCATCAGGGGGCTACACCTTC. It codes for CASSRGRASGGYTF.

V and J are TRBV2 and TRBJ2-7; 8 bases match TRBD2. The CDR3 loop spans 12 amino acids. Looked up from germline, CDR1 is SNHLY and CDR2 is FYNNEI. V dropped 6 bases and J dropped 5; count of bases not matched to a gene: 3. CDR3 in DNA: TGTGCCAGCAGGGCGGGGGGCAACGAGCAGTACTTC. Amino acid sequence: CASRAGGNEQYF.

Only a few counts were recorded for this clone. The V gene is TRBV7-9, the J gene TRBJ2-7, with D possibly being TRBD1 (6 bases). V lost 11 bases to trimming and J lost 2 bases, with 13 bases between them. Germline-derived CDR1 and CDR2 are SEHNR and FQNEAQ (reference sequence). This CDR3 is 12 amino acids long. This CDR3 is CAGETGAYEQYF. The CDR3 coding sequence is TGTGCCGGAGAGACAGGCGCCTACGAGCAGTACTTC.

The rearrangement links TRBV15 to TRBJ2-5; D remains ambiguous. V dropped 1 base and J dropped 2 bases, with 8 bases sitting between them. The CDR3 extends over 14 amino acids. Germline V gene sequence: CDR1 LNHNV, CDR2 YYDKDF (reference sequence). The CDR3 loop is CATSRATTQETQYF. CDR3 bases: TGTGCCACCAGCAGAGCCACCACTCAAGAGACCCAGTACTTC.

This chain connects TRBV5-1 to TRBJ2-3, with D unresolved. Looked up from germline, CDR1 is SGHRS and CDR2 is YFSETQ. V was trimmed by 0 bases and J by 2 bases, leaving 7 bases between them. The CDR3 is 14 amino acids. CDR3 DNA: TGCGCCAGCAGCTTGGGAGCATACACAGATACGCAGTATTTT. Translated: CASSLGAYTDTQYF.

The sample holds one count of this clone. V is TRBV5-6 and J is TRBJ2-1; the match to TRBD2 covers 10 bases. V gave up 2 bases and J gave up 9 bases; unmatched junction bases: 8. In germline, CDR1 is SGHDT, CDR2 YYEEEE. This CDR3 contains 15 residues. This CDR3 is CASSFLGLASGEQFF. CDR3 nucleotides: TGTGCCAGCAGCTTTCTGGGACTAGCGTCCGGTGAGCAGTTCTTC.

V and J are TRBV3-1 (or the pseudogene TRBV3-2) and TRBJ1-6; 9 nucleotides line up with TRBD1. This CDR3 comprises 15 residues. Germline lookup yields CDR1 LGHDT and CDR2 YNNKEL (reference sequence). Trimming removed 6 bases from V and 7 bases from J; junction bases left unmatched: 7. The CDR3 DNA sequence: TGTGCCAGCAGTAATACGGGACAGGGAAATTCACCCCTCCACTTT. The encoded protein is CASSNTGQGNSPLHF.

This clone was detected a few times. The chain links TRBV28 to TRBJ1-1; TRBD1 aligns across 7 bases. V lost 4 bases, J lost 5 bases, and 13 bases stayed unmatched. Germline-derived CDR1 and CDR2 are MDHEN and SYDVKM. The CDR3 length is 16 residues. The CDR3 nucleotides are TGTGCCAGCAGTTACCCCAAGGGGGCTGGTCGTACTGAAGCTTTCTTT. This gives the protein CASSYPKGAGRTEAFF.

The CDR3 spells CASSPPREAGGQRETQYF. The CDR3 DNA is TGTGCCAGCAGCCCGCCTAGGGAAGCGGGGGGGCAGAGGGAGACCCAGTACTTC. The V call is TRBV9, the J call TRBJ2-5; 10 positions match TRBD2. CDR1 and CDR2 from the germline V gene are SGDLS and YYNGEE. The CDR3 covers 18 residues. J was trimmed by 5 bases and V by 4 bases; bases with no gene match: 17.

The chain has TRBV5-1 and TRBJ2-6; D is unclear. Deletions cut 2 bases from V and 0 bases from J, with 9 bases between. CDR3 size: 16 residues. CDR1 and CDR2 (germline): SGHRS, YFSETQ. The CDR3 DNA reads as TGCGCCAGCAGCTTTCAGGTCAGCTCTGGGGCCAACGTCCTGACTTTC. Amino acids: CASSFQVSSGANVLTF. The full variable domain, in which reference TRBV5-1 and TRBJ2-6 provide the parts outside the CDR3, is KAGVTQTPRYLIKTRGQQVTLSCSPISGHRSVSWYQQTPGQGLQFLFEYFSETQRNKGNFPGRFSGRQFSNSRSEMNVSTLELGDSALYLCASSFQVSSGANVLTFGAGSRLTVL.

This clone appeared a single time. This chain uses TRBV4-2 with TRBJ2-2, with D maybe TRBD1 (5 bases). V was trimmed by 1 base and J by 8 bases, leaving 26 bases between them. This CDR3 has 19 amino acids. Germline CDR1 reads LGHNA; CDR2 reads YNFKEQ. The CDR3 bases are TGTGCCAGCAGCCAAGGTTCTATGTTAGGCACAGGCCGATCGGGGGAGCTGTTTTTT. Protein: CASSQGSMLGTGRSGELFF.

The rearrangement uses TRBV5-1 and TRBJ2-7; D possibly corresponds to TRBD1 (5 bases). V gave up 7 bases and J gave up 2 bases, with 10 bases separating them. Germline V gives CDR1 SGHRS, CDR2 YFSETQ. The CDR3 length is 12 residues. CDR3 coding DNA: TGCGCCAGCGGGGCCAGGGCCTACGAGCAGTACTTC. Amino acids: CASGARAYEQYF.

This clone is a singleton in its sample. The chain has TRBV5-4 and TRBJ2-6; D is ambiguous. Germline V gene data show CDR1 as SGHNT and CDR2 as YYREEE (reference sequence). V was pared by 2 bases and J by 8 bases, with 8 bases between. The CDR3 extends over 13 amino acids. This chain's CDR3 is CASSFGKTNVLTF. CDR3 coding DNA: TGTGCCAGCAGCTTCGGTAAAACCAACGTCCTGACTTTC.

The rearrangement links TRBV6-5 to TRBJ1-2, with D possibly matching TRBD1 (6 bases). There are 15 residues in the CDR3. V was pared by 5 bases and J by 2 bases, with 15 bases between. The V gene's germline CDR1 is MNHEY and CDR2 SVGAGI. In nucleotides, the CDR3 is TGTGCCAGCAGTCTGACAGGACTGAAAAACTATGGCTACACCTTC. This encodes CASSLTGLKNYGYTF.

The rearrangement joins TRBV2 to TRBJ2-2; tentatively, D is TRBD1 (6 bases). This CDR3 spans 15 amino acids. The germline V gene has CDR1 SNHLY and CDR2 FYNNEI. The V gene lost 6 bases and the J gene lost 1 base, with 12 bases spanning the gap. The CDR3 sequence: CASSGTTGNTGELFF. The CDR3, as DNA: TGTGCCAGCAGCGGGACGACAGGGAACACCGGGGAGCTGTTTTTT.

V gene TRBV5-4 combines with J gene TRBJ2-6; 7 bases align to TRBD2. V dropped 0 bases and J dropped 1; count of bases not matched to a gene: 1. Germline assignment: CDR1 SGHNT and CDR2 YYREEE (reference sequence). CDR3 size: 16 residues. CDR3 sequence: CASSLDGGSGANVLTF. CDR3 coding DNA: TGTGCCAGCAGCTTGGACGGGGGGTCTGGGGCCAACGTCCTGACTTTC.

The genes are TRBV11-2 and TRBJ1-4; TRBD1 might be the D (5 bases). Germline CDR1 SGHAT, CDR2 FQNNGV. There are 15 residues in the CDR3. Trimming removed 5 bases from V and 2 bases from J, with 12 bases in between. The DNA for the CDR3 is TGTGCCAGCAGCCGAGTGACAGCCACTAATGAAAAACTGTTTTTT. Its translation: CASSRVTATNEKLFF.

The chain is built from TRBV24-1 and TRBJ1-5, with D possibly matching TRBD1 (6 bases). Germline loops: CDR1 KGHDR, CDR2 SFDVKD. The germline V and J ends were trimmed by 9 bases and 2 bases, with 13 bases remaining between them. The CDR3 spans 14 residues. CDR3 loop: CATAGEGGNQPQHF. In DNA, the CDR3 is TGTGCCACCGCCGGGGAGGGGGGCAATCAGCCCCAGCATTTT.

This sequence joins TRBV6-5 and TRBJ2-2; D remains ambiguous. The V gene lost 6 bases and the J gene lost 7 bases, with 15 bases spanning the gap. There are 14 residues in the CDR3. Germline V lookup: CDR1 MNHEY, CDR2 SVGAGI. This CDR3 is CASRENNFGGELFF. CDR3 DNA sequence: TGTGCCAGCAGGGAGAATAATTTCGGCGGGGAGCTGTTTTTT.

The rearrangement links TRBV6-5 to TRBJ2-5; tentatively, D is TRBD2 (6 bases). Per germline, CDR1 MNHEY and CDR2 SVGAGI. V was shortened by 0 bases and J by 9 bases, with 17 bases between the two germline ends. The CDR3 consists of 15 residues. As DNA, the CDR3 is TGTGCCAGCAGTTACTCCGTCGGGACCACGGGGGCCCAGTACTTC. This codes for CASSYSVGTTGAQYF.

This chain joins TRBV3-1 (or the pseudogene TRBV3-2) and TRBJ2-3; D gene uncertain. Trimming cost V 0 bases and J 3 bases, with 13 bases left between them. Germline CDR1 reads LGHDT; CDR2 reads YNNKEL (reference sequence). This CDR3 comprises 16 residues. The CDR3 spells CASSQEGRSGTDTQYF. The CDR3 region has the DNA TGTGCCAGCAGCCAAGAAGGCAGGTCCGGTACAGATACGCAGTATTTT.

This clone has just one count. The chain uses TRBV2 and TRBJ2-1; 10 positions agree with TRBD1. The CDR3 sequence is 15 residues long. From germline, CDR1 is SNHLY and CDR2 FYNNEI. Losses at the gene ends were 6 bases for V and 5 bases for J; bases not matched to a gene: 7. In DNA form, the CDR3 reads TGTGCCAGCAGGCGGGACAGGGGAGGGAACAATGAGCAGTTCTTC. Its translation is CASRRDRGGNNEQFF.